A selection of T cell receptor beta chains follows, all from one sample in a study of tumor and adjacent non-tumor tissue in lung cancer. TCRdb re-called the multiplex PCR reads through MiXCR, storing one row per CDR3 protein. Of under 95,000 distinct CDR3 sequences in the sample, roughly 80% were seen once. The sequencing sample was made of distant non-tumor lung tissue. Receptors originate from a man in his 60s with non-small cell lung cancer. The CDR3 runs from the conserved cysteine through the conserved F or W. The D gene is left open where the match is weak. The listing skips clone size in some rows; elsewhere it reads once, few, many or a size class.

D gene	J gene	V gene	clone size	CDR3 protein	CDR3 DNA
-	TRBJ2-3	TRBV11-3	once	CACSLESGVSSTDTQYF	TGTGCCTGCAGCCTCGAATCCGGGGTCTCTAGCACAGATACGCAGTATTTT
TRBD2	TRBJ2-7	TRBV20-1	once	CSASSSIGRYEQYF	TGCAGTGCTAGCTCTTCCATCGGGAGGTATGAGCAGTACTTC
-	TRBJ2-1	TRBV20-1	-	CSVIIARGLYNEQFF	TGCAGTGTTATAATAGCGAGAGGGCTTTACAATGAGCAGTTCTTC
-	TRBJ2-7	TRBV20-1	-	CSARNRTDKQYF	TGCAGTGCTAGAAACAGGACGGACAAGCAGTACTTC
-	TRBJ2-7	TRBV20-1	-	CSANRVRVPYEQYF	TGCAGTGCTAATCGGGTGAGAGTCCCCTACGAGCAGTACTTC
-	TRBJ1-4	TRBV4-1	many	CASSQDLGREKLFF	TGCGCCAGCAGCCAAGATTTAGGGCGGGAAAAACTGTTTTTT
-	TRBJ1-4	TRBV11-2	-	CASILLPQRRSNEKLFF	TGTGCCAGCATCTTACTCCCACAGCGTAGATCTAATGAAAAACTGTTTTTT
-	TRBJ2-7	TRBV5-5	-	CASSMTWGSDEQYF	TGTGCCAGCAGCATGACCTGGGGGAGTGACGAGCAGTACTTC
TRBD1	TRBJ2-3	TRBV6-5	-	CASSSGQGWGRDTQYF	TGTGCCAGTAGTTCTGGACAGGGATGGGGGAGGGATACGCAGTATTTT
TRBD2	TRBJ2-6	TRBV11-2	once	CASSPASGGVTGANILTF	TGTGCCAGCAGTCCAGCTAGCGGGGGAGTCACTGGGGCCAACATCCTGACTTTC
-	TRBJ2-7	TRBV11-2	once	CASSPRRLYEQYF	TGTGCCAGCAGCCCCCGGAGGCTCTACGAGCAATACTTC
-	TRBJ2-6	TRBV11-2	-	CDSSPISRADILTF	TGTGACAGCAGTCCTATCTCTAGGGCCGACATCCTGACTTTC
-	TRBJ2-3	TRBV11-3	once	CARGQPGQGSTDTQYF	TGTGCCAGGGGTCAACCGGGACAAGGGAGCACGGATACGCAGTATTTT
-	TRBJ2-7	TRBV20-1	-	CSARGSGIEQYF	TGCAGTGCTCGGGGGTCTGGGATCGAGCAGTACTTC
-	TRBJ2-3	TRBV5-4	-	CASNKDITRTSTDTQYF	TGTGCCAGCAATAAGGATATTACTAGAACTAGTACAGATACACAGTATTTT
-	TRBJ2-5	TRBV11-2	-	CASSSAGDETYYF	TGTGCCAGCAGCTCTGCAGGGGACGAGACCTACTACTTC
TRBD2	TRBJ2-1	TRBV6-5	once	CASSYITGGSDNEQFF	TGTGCTAGCAGTTACATTACGGGGGGGAGCGACAATGAGCAGTTCTTC
-	TRBJ2-5	TRBV11-2	-	CACSSSWEETQYF	TGTGCTTGCAGCTCTTCATGGGAAGAGACCCAGTACTTC
TRBD2	TRBJ2-7	TRBV20-1	-	CSAASRTSGLREQYF	TGCAGTGCTGCTTCCAGGACTAGCGGTCTGAGGGAGCAATACTTT
TRBD2	TRBJ2-1	TRBV11-3	-	CASAPTSGGAHEQSF	TGTGCCAGCGCCCCAACTAGCGGGGGGGCCCATGAGCAATCCTTC
TRBD1	TRBJ2-1	TRBV28	-	CASCSPGTGAFNGQFF	TGTGCCAGCTGTTCTCCCGGGACAGGGGCTTTCAATGGGCAGTTCTTC
-	TRBJ2-3	TRBV12-3/TRBV12-4	-	CASTAISGPTDTHYF	TGTGCCAGCACCGCGATTAGTGGGCCCACAGATACGCACTATTTT
-	TRBJ2-3	TRBV11-2	-	CASSSERQYTDTQYF	TGTGCCAGCAGCTCAGAGAGGCAATACACAGATACGCAGTATTTT
-	TRBJ2-3	TRBV11-2	-	CVSSLGGPDTHYF	TGTGTCAGCAGCTTAGGAGGGCCAGATACGCACTATTTT
-	TRBJ2-5	TRBV5-5	many	CASSLMQGERSQYF	TGTGCCAGCAGCTTGATGCAGGGCGAGAGAAGCCAGTACTTC
TRBD1	TRBJ1-5	TRBV6-5	-	CATSYSGQGNQPQHF	TGTGCCACCAGTTACAGTGGACAGGGTAATCAACCCCAGCATTTT
TRBD2	TRBJ2-1	TRBV11-3	-	CASSSPAGGPGNEQLF	TGTGCCAGCAGCTCCCCAGCGGGGGGGCCGGGGAATGAGCAGTTATTC
-	TRBJ1-1	TRBV6-1	-	CASSEWGVRNTEVLF	TGTGCCAGCAGTGAATGGGGGGTCAGAAACACTGAAGTTCTCTTT
-	TRBJ1-5	TRBV2	-	CASSRGEENQPQHF	TGTGCCAGCAGCAGGGGAGAGGAGAATCAGCCCCAGCATTTT
-	TRBJ1-1	TRBV11-1	-	CASSYFAGNTEAFF	TGTGCCAGCAGCTATTTCGCGGGCAACACTGAAGCTTTCTTT
-	TRBJ2-3	TRBV6-2/TRBV6-3	-	CASGLSGEADTQYF	TGTGCTAGCGGACTATCGGGAGAAGCAGATACGCAGTATTTT
-	TRBJ2-5	TRBV11-2	once	CANSLRGQETHYF	TGTGCCAACAGCTTACGGGGGCAAGAGACCCATTACTTC
-	TRBJ1-5	TRBV11-2	-	CASIDSGTRGARGTDTQHF	TGTGCCAGTATCGACAGCGGGACTAGGGGCGCTAGGGGCACAGATACGCAGCATTTT
-	TRBJ2-5	TRBV6-5	-	CASSYQLRKETQYF	TGTGCCAGCAGTTACCAGTTGCGGAAAGAGACTCAGTACTTC
-	TRBJ2-1	TRBV6-5	-	CASSFSYRPIPYNEQFF	TGTGCCAGCAGTTTCTCGTACAGGCCGATCCCCTACAATGAGCAGTTCTTC
-	TRBJ1-5	TRBV6-5	-	CARSYIQGSNQPQNF	TGTGCCAGAAGTTACATACAGGGAAGCAATCAGCCCCAGAATTTT
-	TRBJ2-5	TRBV5-4	-	CASRDIAGKTRHF	TGTGCCAGCAGAGACATCGCGGGGAAGACCCGGCACTTC
-	TRBJ1-1	TRBV11-2	-	CASSLVGRGIDAVF	-
-	TRBJ2-7	TRBV2	few	CASSPRIGNTYEQYF	TGTGCCAGCAGCCCCCGGATAGGGAACACCTACGAGCAGTACTTC
-	TRBJ1-5	TRBV6-5	-	CDSSYTKGSDQPQHF	TGTGACAGCAGTTACACGAAAGGGAGCGATCAGCCCCAGCATTTT
TRBD1	TRBJ2-7	TRBV4-3	-	CASSQSPGIGGYEMYF	TGCGCCAGCAGCCAGAGCCCCGGGATAGGGGGCTACGAGATGTACTTC
-	TRBJ2-7	TRBV20-1	-	CSAPALTSRRMYEQYF	TGCAGTGCTCCAGCCCTTACTAGCAGGAGAATGTACGAGCAGTACTTC
-	TRBJ2-7	TRBV4-1	many	CASSPVDRLVEQYF	TGCGCCAGCAGCCCCGTCGACAGGCTCGTCGAGCAGTACTTC
-	TRBJ1-5	TRBV6-2/TRBV6-3	-	CARRQQGQSGYQPQHF	TGTGCCAGGAGGCAACAGGGACAAAGCGGGTATCAACCCCAGCATTTT
-	TRBJ1-4	TRBV28	-	CASSILGPRLEKLLF	TGTGCCAGCAGTATTCTTGGACCTCGACTTGAAAAACTCTTGTTT